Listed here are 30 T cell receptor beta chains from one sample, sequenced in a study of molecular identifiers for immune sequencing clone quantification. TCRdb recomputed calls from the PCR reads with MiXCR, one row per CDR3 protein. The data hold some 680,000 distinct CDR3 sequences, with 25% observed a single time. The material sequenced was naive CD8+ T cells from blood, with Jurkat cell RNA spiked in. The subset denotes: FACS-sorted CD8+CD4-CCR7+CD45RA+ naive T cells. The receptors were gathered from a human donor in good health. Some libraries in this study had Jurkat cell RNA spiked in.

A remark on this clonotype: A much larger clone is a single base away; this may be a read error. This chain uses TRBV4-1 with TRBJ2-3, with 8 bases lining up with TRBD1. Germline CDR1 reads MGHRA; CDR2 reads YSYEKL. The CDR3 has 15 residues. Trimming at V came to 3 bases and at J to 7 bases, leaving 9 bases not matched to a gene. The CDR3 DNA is TGCGCCAGCAGCCAGACAGGGGCCGAGACAAATACGCAGTATTTT. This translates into CASSQTGAETNTQYF.

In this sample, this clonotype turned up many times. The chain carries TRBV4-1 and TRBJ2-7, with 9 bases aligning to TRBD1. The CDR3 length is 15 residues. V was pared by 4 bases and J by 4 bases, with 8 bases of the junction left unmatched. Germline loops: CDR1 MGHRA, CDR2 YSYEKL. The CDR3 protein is CASSPTGTGNYEQYF. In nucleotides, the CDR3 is TGCGCCAGCAGCCCAACCGGGACAGGGAATTACGAGCAGTACTTC.

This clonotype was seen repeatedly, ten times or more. CDR3 region: CASRRTGLNTEAFF. CDR3 sequence (DNA): TGTGCCAGCAGGAGGACAGGGCTGAACACTGAAGCTTTCTTT. The V and J genes are TRBV3-1 and TRBJ1-1, with TRBD1 identical over 8 bases. Per germline, CDR1 LGHDT and CDR2 YNNKEL (reference sequence). After removal of 6 bases from V and 0 bases from J, the junction contained 3 bases not matched to a gene. This CDR3 has 14 residues.

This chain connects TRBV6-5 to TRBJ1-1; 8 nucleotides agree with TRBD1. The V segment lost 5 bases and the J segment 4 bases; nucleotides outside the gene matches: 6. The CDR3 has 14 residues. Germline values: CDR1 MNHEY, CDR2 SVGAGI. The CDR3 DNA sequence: TGTGCCAGCAGTCAAGACAGGGGACGCACTGAAGCTTTCTTT. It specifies CASSQDRGRTEAFF.

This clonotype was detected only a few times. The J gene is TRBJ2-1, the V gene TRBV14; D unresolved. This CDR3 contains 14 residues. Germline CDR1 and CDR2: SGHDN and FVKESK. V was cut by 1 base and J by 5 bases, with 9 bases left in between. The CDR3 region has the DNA TGTGCCAGCAGCCAAGGTCGGTTAAACAATGAGCAGTTCTTC. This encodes CASSQGRLNNEQFF. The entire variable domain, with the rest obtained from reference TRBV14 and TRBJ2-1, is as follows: EAGVTQFPSHSVIEKGQTVTLRCDPISGHDNLYWYRRVMGKEIKFLLHFVKESKQDESGMPNNRFLAERTGGTYSTLKVQPAELEDSGVYFCASSQGRLNNEQFFGPGTRLTVL.

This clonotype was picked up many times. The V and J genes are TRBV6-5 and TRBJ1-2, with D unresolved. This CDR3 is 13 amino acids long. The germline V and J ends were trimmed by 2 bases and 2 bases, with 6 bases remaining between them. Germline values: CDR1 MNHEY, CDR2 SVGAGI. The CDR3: CASSYAGNYGYTF. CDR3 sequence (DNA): TGTGCCAGCAGTTACGCGGGGAACTATGGCTACACCTTC.

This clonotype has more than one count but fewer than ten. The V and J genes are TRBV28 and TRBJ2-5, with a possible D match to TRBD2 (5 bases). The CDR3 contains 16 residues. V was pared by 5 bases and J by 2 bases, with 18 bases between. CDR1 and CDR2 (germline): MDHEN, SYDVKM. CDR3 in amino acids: CASSTGPQEGQETQYF. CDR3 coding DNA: TGTGCCAGCAGTACCGGGCCCCAAGAGGGACAAGAGACCCAGTACTTC. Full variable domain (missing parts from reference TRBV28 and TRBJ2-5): DVKVTQSSRYLVKRTGEKVFLECVQDMDHENMFWYRQDPGLGLRLIYFSYDVKMKEKGDIPEGYSVSREKKERFSLILESASTNQTSMYLCASSTGPQEGQETQYFGPGTRLLVL.

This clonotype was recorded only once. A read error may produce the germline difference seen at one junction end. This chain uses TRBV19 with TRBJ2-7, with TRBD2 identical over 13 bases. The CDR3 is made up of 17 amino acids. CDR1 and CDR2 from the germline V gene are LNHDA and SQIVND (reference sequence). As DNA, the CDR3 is TGTGCCAGTAGTACACGAACCGGACTAGCGGGAGTGGTTGAGCGGTACTTC. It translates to CASSTRTGLAGVVERYF. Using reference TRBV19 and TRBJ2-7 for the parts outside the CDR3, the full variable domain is DGGITQSPKYLFRKEGQNVTLSCEQNLNHDAMYWYRQDPGQGLRLIYYSQIVNDFQKGDIAEGYSVSREKKESFPLTVTSAQKNPTAFYLCASSTRTGLAGVVERYFGPGTRLTVT.

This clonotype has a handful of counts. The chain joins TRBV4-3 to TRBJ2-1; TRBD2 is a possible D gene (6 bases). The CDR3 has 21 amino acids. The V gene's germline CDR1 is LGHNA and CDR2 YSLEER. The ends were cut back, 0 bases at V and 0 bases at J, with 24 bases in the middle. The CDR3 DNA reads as TGCGCCAGCAGCCAAGATTGGCGGGACCGATCGTATCACGGCTCCTACAATGAGCAGTTCTTC. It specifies CASSQDWRDRSYHGSYNEQFF.

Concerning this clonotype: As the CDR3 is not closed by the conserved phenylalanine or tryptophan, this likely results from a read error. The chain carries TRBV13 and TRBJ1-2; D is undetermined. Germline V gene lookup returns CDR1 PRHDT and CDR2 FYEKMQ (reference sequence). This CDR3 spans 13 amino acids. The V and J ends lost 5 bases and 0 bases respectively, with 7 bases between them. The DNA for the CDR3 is TGTGCCAGCAGCACGGGAACTAACTATGGCTACACCCTC. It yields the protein CASSTGTNYGYTL.

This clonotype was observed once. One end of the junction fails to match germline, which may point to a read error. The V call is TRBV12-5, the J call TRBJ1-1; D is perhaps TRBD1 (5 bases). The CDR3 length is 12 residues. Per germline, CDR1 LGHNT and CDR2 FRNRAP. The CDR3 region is CASGLGGTEALF. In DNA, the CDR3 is TGTGCTAGTGGTTTGGGGGGGACTGAAGCTCTCTTT.

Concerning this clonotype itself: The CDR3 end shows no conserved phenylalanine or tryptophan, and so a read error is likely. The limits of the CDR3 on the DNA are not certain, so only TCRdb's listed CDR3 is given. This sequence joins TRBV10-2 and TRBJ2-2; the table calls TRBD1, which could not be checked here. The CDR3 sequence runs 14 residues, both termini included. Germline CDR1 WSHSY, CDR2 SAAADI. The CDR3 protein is CASKIRGRTGELLV.

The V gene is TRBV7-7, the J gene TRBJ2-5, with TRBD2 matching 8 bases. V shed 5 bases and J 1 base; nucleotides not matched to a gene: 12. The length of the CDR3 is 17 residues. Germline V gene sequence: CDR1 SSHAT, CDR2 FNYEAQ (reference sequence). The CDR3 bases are TGTGCCAGCAGCCCAACGGGGGGGCTGGGTCTCCAAGAGACCCAGTACTTC. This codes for CASSPTGGLGLQETQYF.

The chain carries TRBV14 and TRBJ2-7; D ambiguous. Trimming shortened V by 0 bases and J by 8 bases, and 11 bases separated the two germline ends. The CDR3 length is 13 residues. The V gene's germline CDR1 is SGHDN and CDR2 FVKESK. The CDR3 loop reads CASSQDYTDKQYF. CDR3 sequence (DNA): TGTGCCAGCAGCCAAGATTACACAGACAAGCAGTACTTC.

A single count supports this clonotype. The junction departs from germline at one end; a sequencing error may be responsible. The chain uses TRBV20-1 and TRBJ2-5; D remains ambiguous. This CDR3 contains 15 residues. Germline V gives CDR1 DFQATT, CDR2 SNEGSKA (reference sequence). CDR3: CSAREDLTRQETQYF. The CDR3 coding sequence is TGCAGTGCCAGAGAAGACCTTACCAGGCAAGAGACCCAGTACTTC.

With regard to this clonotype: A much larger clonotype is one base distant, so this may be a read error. The CDR3 DNA follows: TGTGACAGCAGCTCATCAGAATCAGAGCCCCGATACCAAGAGACCCAGTACTTC. Translating it yields CDSSSSESEPRYQETQYF. The chain couples TRBV13 to TRBJ2-5; D gene unclear. CDR1 PRHDT and CDR2 FYEKMQ come from the germline V gene (reference sequence). CDR3 length equals 18 residues.

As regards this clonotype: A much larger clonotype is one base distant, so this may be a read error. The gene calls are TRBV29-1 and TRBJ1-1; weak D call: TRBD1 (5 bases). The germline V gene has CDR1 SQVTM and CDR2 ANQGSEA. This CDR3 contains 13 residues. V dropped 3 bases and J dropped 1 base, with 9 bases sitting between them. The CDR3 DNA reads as TGCAGCGTTGATGGGGGACCGAACACTGAAGCTTTCTTT. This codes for CSVDGGPNTEAFF.

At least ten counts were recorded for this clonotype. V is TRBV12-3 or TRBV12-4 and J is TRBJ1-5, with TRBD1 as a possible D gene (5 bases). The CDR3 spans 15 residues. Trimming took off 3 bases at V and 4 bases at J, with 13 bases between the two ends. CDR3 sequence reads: CASSFSGGWNQPQHF. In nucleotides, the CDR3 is TGTGCCAGCAGTTTCAGCGGGGGATGGAATCAGCCCCAGCATTTT.

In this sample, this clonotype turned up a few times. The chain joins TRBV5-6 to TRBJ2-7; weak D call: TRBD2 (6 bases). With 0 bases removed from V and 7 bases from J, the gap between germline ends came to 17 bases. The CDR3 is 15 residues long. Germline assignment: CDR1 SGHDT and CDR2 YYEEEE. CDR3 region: CASSLGRSSAGEQYF. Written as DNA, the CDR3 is TGTGCCAGCAGCTTGGGTAGGAGTTCGGCGGGGGAGCAGTACTTC.

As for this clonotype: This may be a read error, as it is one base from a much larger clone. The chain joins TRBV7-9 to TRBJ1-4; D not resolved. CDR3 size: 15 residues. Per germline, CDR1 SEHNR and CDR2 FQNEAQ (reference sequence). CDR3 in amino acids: CASSNLDGLNEKLSF. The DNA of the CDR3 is TGTGCCAGCAGCAATCTTGACGGACTTAATGAAAAACTGTCTTTT.

The DNA for the CDR3 is TGTGCCAGCAGCCTCCCGACCGGGACTAGCGGTTTCACAGATACGCAGTATTTT. It is translated as CASSLPTGTSGFTDTQYF. V gene TRBV3-1 combines with J gene TRBJ2-3; 11 bases map to TRBD2. Germline V gene lookup returns CDR1 LGHDT and CDR2 YNNKEL (reference sequence). The CDR3 spans 18 residues. The ends lost 4 bases at V and 2 bases at J; junction bases unmatched: 11.

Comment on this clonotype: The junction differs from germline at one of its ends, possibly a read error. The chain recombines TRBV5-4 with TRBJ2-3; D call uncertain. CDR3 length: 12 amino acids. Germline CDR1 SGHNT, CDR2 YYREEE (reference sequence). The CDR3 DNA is TGTGCCAGCAGCTCCTACCGGATCGCAGAGGATTTT. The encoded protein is CASSSYRIAEDF.

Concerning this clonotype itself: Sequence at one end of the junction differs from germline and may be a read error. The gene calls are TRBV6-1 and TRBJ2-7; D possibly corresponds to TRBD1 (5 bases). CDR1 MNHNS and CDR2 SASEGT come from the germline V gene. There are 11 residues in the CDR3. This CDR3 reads CACSDSYEQYF. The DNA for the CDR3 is TGTGCCTGCAGTGACAGCTACGAGCAGTACTTC.

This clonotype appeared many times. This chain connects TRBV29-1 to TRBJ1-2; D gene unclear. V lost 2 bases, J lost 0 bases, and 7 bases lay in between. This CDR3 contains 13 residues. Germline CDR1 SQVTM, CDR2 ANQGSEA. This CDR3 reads CSVEQESNYGYTF. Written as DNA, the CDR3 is TGCAGCGTTGAACAGGAATCTAACTATGGCTACACCTTC.

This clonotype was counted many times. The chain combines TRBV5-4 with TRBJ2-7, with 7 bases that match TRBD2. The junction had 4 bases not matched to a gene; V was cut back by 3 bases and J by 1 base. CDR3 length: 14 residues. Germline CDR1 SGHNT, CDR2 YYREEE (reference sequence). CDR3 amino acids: CASSSSGTSYEQYF. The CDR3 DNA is TGTGCCAGCAGCTCGAGCGGGACTTCCTACGAGCAGTACTTC.

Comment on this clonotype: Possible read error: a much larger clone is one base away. The CDR3 DNA sequence: TGTGCCAGCAGCTCGACAGTGGACGACTATGGCTACACCTTC. It translates to CASSSTVDDYGYTF. The chain couples TRBV7-3 to TRBJ1-2, with D tentatively TRBD1 (5 bases). Germline V gene data show CDR1 as SGHTA and CDR2 as FQGTGA. V was clipped by 4 bases and J by 3 bases, with 12 bases between them. The CDR3 runs 14 residues.

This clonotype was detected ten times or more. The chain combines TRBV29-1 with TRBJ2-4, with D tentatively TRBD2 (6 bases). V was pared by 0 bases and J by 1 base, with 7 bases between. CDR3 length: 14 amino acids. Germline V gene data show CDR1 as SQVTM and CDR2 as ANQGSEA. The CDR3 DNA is TGCAGCGTTGAAGATCTAGCGGCCAAAAACATTCAGTACTTC. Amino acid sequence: CSVEDLAAKNIQYF.

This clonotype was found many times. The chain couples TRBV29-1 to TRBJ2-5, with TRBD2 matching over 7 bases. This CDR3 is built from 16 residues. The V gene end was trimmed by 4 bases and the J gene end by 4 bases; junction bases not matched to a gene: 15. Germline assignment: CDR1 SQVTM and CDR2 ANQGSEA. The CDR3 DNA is TGCAGCGTTGGGAGGGATGGCGGGGGAAGAATAGAGACCCAGTACTTC. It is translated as CSVGRDGGGRIETQYF. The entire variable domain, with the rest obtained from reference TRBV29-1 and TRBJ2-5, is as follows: SAVISQKPSRDICQRGTSLTIQCQVDSQVTMMFWYRQQPGQSLTLIATANQGSEATYESGFVIDKFPISRPNLTFSTLTVSNMSPEDSSIYLCSVGRDGGGRIETQYFGPGTRLLVL.

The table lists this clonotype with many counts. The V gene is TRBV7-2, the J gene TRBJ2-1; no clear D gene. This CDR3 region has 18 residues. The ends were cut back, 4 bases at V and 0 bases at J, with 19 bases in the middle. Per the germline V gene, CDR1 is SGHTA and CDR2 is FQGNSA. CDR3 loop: CASSSLPKALSSYNEQFF. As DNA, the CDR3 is TGTGCCAGCAGCTCGCTGCCGAAAGCGTTAAGCTCCTACAATGAGCAGTTCTTC.

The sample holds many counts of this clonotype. The CDR3 reads CASSYSKSEQFF. The CDR3, as DNA: TGTGCCAGCAGTTACTCCAAGAGTGAGCAGTTCTTC. This chain links TRBV6-2 or TRBV6-3 with TRBJ2-1; no clear D. V lost 0 bases and J 9 bases, leaving 6 bases between the germline ends. Germline V gene data show CDR1 as MNHEY and CDR2 as SVGEGT. The CDR3 has 12 residues.